The clone carrying this T cell receptor (beta chain) was found many times. The target antigen is unknown. Unique molecular identifiers were used to barcode this TCRbeta library. TCRdb re-derived calls from the PCR reads in MiXCR, one entry per CDR3 protein. Of a few hundred thousand distinct CDR3 sequences in the sample, over 10% are singletons; the top ten hold 2% to 2.5%. The sample belongs to a study of T-cell reconstitution after alpha-beta-depleted transplantation in children. Study outcomes and limitations: Newly produced T cells mostly accounted for T-cell counts and diversity one year post-transplant.

CDR3 length: 16 residues. Germline V gives CDR1 DFQATT, CDR2 SNEGSKA (reference sequence). V gave up 3 bases and J gave up 6 bases; unmatched junction bases: 9. This clonotype originated in a male patient younger than 18 who had a stem cell transplant for acute myeloid leukemia, so the T cells may come from the graft donor. This sequence joins TRBV20-1 and TRBJ2-2, with 11 bases fitting TRBD2. The sequenced sample was PBMCs, mostly from graft donor cells, obtained 360 days after TCRalphabeta/CD19-depleted stem cell transplant. Here the CDR3 reads CSASFLAGGPSGELFF. Written as DNA, the CDR3 is TGCAGTGCTAGTTTCTTAGCGGGAGGGCCATCCGGGGAGCTGTTTTTT.